This T cell receptor beta chain comes out of a study of cytomegalovirus exposure and HLA in healthy donors. Study overall: Clustering assigned roughly 81% of the approximately 400 genotyped donors to the Caucasian-associated ancestry cluster. Whole-study findings and limits: Excluded: some indistinguishable V segments such as TRBV6-2 and TRBV6-3. The classifier was said to identify cytomegalovirus status with high specificity and sensitivity.

Every donor was a healthy person donating bone marrow. Regarding this clone: Its antigen is unknown.

It was with 60 Vbeta and 13 Jbeta primers that the PCR ran. The repertoire was sequenced with immunoSEQ multiplex PCR; TCRdb's copy has only in-frame clones and lacks some. The repertoire consists of around 95,000 clones, with around 83% occurring once and the leading ten covering roughly 3.5%. The CDR3 totals 15 residues. The germline CDR1 and CDR2 sequences are PRHDT and FYEKMQ (reference sequence). The germline V and J ends were trimmed by 0 bases and 3 bases, with 12 bases remaining between them. This sequence was found in a female donor in good health and CMV-seropositive. The chain recombines TRBV13 with TRBJ2-7, with TRBD2 as a possible D gene (6 bases). The sample consisted of PBMCs. Here the CDR3 reads CASSLGSSAGYEQYF. In nucleotides, the CDR3 is TGTGCCAGCAGCTTAGGGTCTAGCGCCGGCTACGAGCAGTACTTC.